This T cell receptor beta chain came from a study of T cell responses to AZD1222 COVID-19 vaccine. Overall study findings and caveats: Donors, mostly white British, included more females; clonal diversity was possibly underestimated.

Second-dose groups at about 4 or about 12 weeks were pooled. Regarding this clone: What it binds is not known.

The CDR3 has 12 amino acids. Germline values: CDR1 LGHDT, CDR2 YNNKEL (reference sequence). V was trimmed by 2 bases and J by 6 bases, leaving 8 bases between them. Clones were sequenced by immunoSEQ multiplex PCR, and TCRdb holds only the in-frame ones, with some missing. The sample contains some 120,000 clones, around 80% of which appear only once. This receptor was taken from an adult who received the AZD1222 COVID-19 vaccine. Source: peripheral blood, taken 28 days after the second AZD1222 dose. The V and J genes are TRBV3-1 (or the pseudogene TRBV3-2) and TRBJ2-7, with D unclear. DNA for the CDR3: TGTGCCAGCAGCCAACCTTCGGGCGAGCAGTACTTC. Translated: CASSQPSGEQYF.